These 32 T cell receptor beta chains were sequenced from one sample in a study of blood T cell repertoires in COVID-19. Generated by immunoSEQ multiplex PCR, the TCRdb table keeps only in-frame clones and is missing some. The sample records 150,000 or so clones, 87% being singletons. Material: peripheral blood. The receptors originated from a woman aged 45-65 years with acute or convalescent COVID-19.

V and J are TRBV11-1 and TRBJ1-1; TRBD1 matches 10 bases. The CDR3 is made up of 15 amino acids. The germline gives CDR1 SGHAT, CDR2 FQDESV (reference sequence). V lost 5 bases and J lost 5; bases outside the gene matches: 8. The CDR3 loop reads CASSAIDRGLTEAFF. In DNA form, the CDR3 reads TGTGCCAGCAGCGCGATTGACAGGGGGCTTACTGAAGCTTTCTTT.

The J gene is TRBJ2-2, the V gene TRBV4-3; 8 bases fit TRBD2. CDR3 size: 14 residues. Losses at the gene ends were 5 bases for V and 6 bases for J; bases not matched to a gene: 5. Germline V lookup: CDR1 LGHNA, CDR2 YSLEER. CDR3 DNA: TGCGCCAGCAGCTTTGGACTAGCTGCCGGGGAGCTGTTTTTT. Translation: CASSFGLAAGELFF.

J is TRBJ2-3 and V is TRBV6-1, with TRBD2 identical over 16 bases. The CDR3 is made up of 16 amino acids. V was clipped by 4 bases and J by 4 bases; unmatched bases: 2. Germline assignment: CDR1 MNHNS and CDR2 SASEGT. The CDR3 DNA reads as TGTGCCAGCAGTGGGGGGACTAGCGGGAGGGCAGATACGCAGTATTTT. Translation gives CASSGGTSGRADTQYF.

The rearrangement joins TRBV9 to TRBJ2-5, with TRBD2 identical over 15 bases. Germline trimming cut 0 bases from V and 4 bases from J; bases unmatched to any gene: 7. The CDR3 length is 18 residues. Germline V gives CDR1 SGDLS, CDR2 YYNGEE. The CDR3 protein is CASSVAGPGLAGGETQYF. The CDR3 region has the DNA TGTGCCAGCAGCGTAGCCGGACCGGGACTAGCGGGAGGAGAGACCCAGTACTTC. Full variable domain (missing parts from reference TRBV9 and TRBJ2-5): DSGVTQTPKHLITATGQRVTLRCSPRSGDLSVYWYQQSLDQGLQFLIQYYNGEERAKGNILERFSAQQFPDLHSELNLSSLELGDSALYFCASSVAGPGLAGGETQYFGPGTRLLVL.

This sequence joins TRBV6-5 and TRBJ1-5, with D unresolved. The germline V gene encodes CDR1 MNHEY and CDR2 SVGAGI. V was trimmed by 6 bases and J by 6 bases, leaving 15 bases between them. This CDR3 is 14 amino acids long. The CDR3 bases are TGTGCCAGCAGCCCCTCAGACGGGTCTCAGCCCCAGCATTTT. Its protein is CASSPSDGSQPQHF.

The gene calls are TRBV6-5 and TRBJ1-5; tentatively, D is TRBD1 (5 bases). V gave up 10 bases and J gave up 0 bases, with 10 bases separating them. CDR1 and CDR2 (germline): MNHEY, SVGAGI. The CDR3 loop spans 13 amino acids. Written as DNA, the CDR3 is TGTGCCATCCGGGGGGGTAGCAATCAGCCCCAGCATTTT. Translating gives CAIRGGSNQPQHF.

V usage is TRBV7-3 and J usage is TRBJ2-3; no clear D. The CDR3 is 14 amino acids. The V and J ends lost 4 bases and 6 bases respectively, with 14 bases between them. From germline, CDR1 is SGHTA and CDR2 FQGTGA. Here the CDR3 reads CASSSQPTGDTQYF. The DNA for the CDR3 is TGTGCCAGCAGCTCCCAACCGACTGGGGATACGCAGTATTTT.

The CDR3 sequence is CASSLAGYTEAFF. The CDR3 DNA follows: TGTGCCAGCAGTTTAGCGGGGTACACTGAAGCTTTCTTT. V is TRBV27 and J is TRBJ1-1; D is uncertain. Germline V gene lookup returns CDR1 MNHEY and CDR2 SMNVEV (reference sequence). The CDR3 consists of 13 residues. Deletions cut 2 bases from V and 3 bases from J, with 7 bases between.

The V and J genes are TRBV4-3 and TRBJ1-5, with D tentatively TRBD1 (5 bases). Looked up from germline, CDR1 is LGHNA and CDR2 is YSLEER. This CDR3 has 14 amino acids. V lost 1 base and J 3 bases, leaving 7 bases between the germline ends. CDR3 region: CASSQAGNNQPQHF. DNA of the CDR3: TGCGCCAGCAGCCAAGCAGGGAACAATCAGCCCCAGCATTTT.

V usage is TRBV18 and J usage is TRBJ2-2; D may be TRBD1 (5 bases). V was pared by 2 bases and J by 4 bases, with 11 bases between. This CDR3 spans 15 amino acids. Germline CDR1 KGHSH, CDR2 LQKENI. The CDR3 sequence is CASSPDRIGTGELFF. The CDR3 nucleotides are TGTGCCAGCTCACCAGACAGAATAGGCACCGGGGAGCTGTTTTTT.

The chain has TRBV19 and TRBJ2-1; 7 bases are a match to TRBD1. The J segment lost 5 bases and the V segment lost 5 bases, leaving 12 bases of the junction unmatched. This CDR3 region has 16 residues. Germline V gene lookup returns CDR1 LNHDA and CDR2 SQIVND (reference sequence). The CDR3 sequence: CASSVHRDRTDNEQFF. The CDR3 DNA sequence: TGTGCCAGTAGTGTTCATCGGGACAGAACGGACAATGAGCAGTTCTTC.

This chain uses TRBV4-3 with TRBJ1-1, with D uncertain. The CDR3 loop spans 15 amino acids. From germline, CDR1 is LGHNA and CDR2 YSLEER. Trimming removed 3 bases from V and 1 base from J, with 12 bases in between. The DNA of the CDR3 is TGCGCCAGCAGCCAGGAGACGGGATGGAACACTGAAGCTTTCTTT. It is translated as CASSQETGWNTEAFF.

The chain has TRBV7-9 and TRBJ2-7; D remains unclear. This CDR3 contains 15 residues. CDR1 and CDR2 from the germline V gene are SEHNR and FQNEAQ (reference sequence). V was pared by 4 bases and J by 3 bases, with 16 bases between. This CDR3 reads CASSSTRHTHYEQYF. DNA for the CDR3: TGTGCCAGCAGCTCAACCAGACATACTCACTACGAGCAGTACTTC.

In the case of this clone: Other DNA sequences from this sample encode an identical CDR3 as well. The chain uses TRBV6-5 and TRBJ1-1, with D tentatively TRBD1 (5 bases). The CDR3 length is 15 residues. Trimming took off 0 bases at V and 3 bases at J, with 11 bases between the two ends. Germline V CDR1 and CDR2: MNHEY, SVGAGI. In nucleotides, the CDR3 is TGTGCCAGCAGTTACTCGGCCAGGGTAGACACTGAAGCTTTCTTT. Its translation: CASSYSARVDTEAFF.

The chain employs TRBV15 and TRBJ2-2; no firm D call. Deletions cut 0 bases from V and 0 bases from J, with 11 bases between. The CDR3 consists of 17 residues. Germline V gene data show CDR1 as LNHNV and CDR2 as YYDKDF (reference sequence). In nucleotides, the CDR3 is TGTGCCACCAGCAGAGATTCAGTTAGCTCGAACACCGGGGAGCTGTTTTTT. It codes for CATSRDSVSSNTGELFF.

This sequence joins TRBV9 and TRBJ2-1; D gene uncertain. The CDR3 has 16 amino acids. Germline CDR1 SGDLS, CDR2 YYNGEE. V was shortened by 2 bases and J by 0 bases, with 12 bases between the two germline ends. Here the CDR3 DNA reads TGTGCCAGCAGCGTCTCAGGCTCCAGCTCCTACAATGAGCAGTTCTTC. Amino acids: CASSVSGSSSYNEQFF.

V usage is TRBV14 and J usage is TRBJ2-5; the match to TRBD2 covers 9 bases. This CDR3 region has 14 residues. V lost 4 bases to trimming and J lost 2 bases; unmatched junction nucleotides: 2. CDR1 is SGHDN and CDR2 is FVKESK in the germline V gene. DNA for the CDR3: TGTGCCAGCAGCCTTAGCGGGAGTCAAGAGACCCAGTACTTC. Translation gives CASSLSGSQETQYF.

The chain couples TRBV13 to TRBJ2-2; 10 bases match TRBD1. CDR3 size: 16 residues. Germline V gene lookup returns CDR1 PRHDT and CDR2 FYEKMQ (reference sequence). V lost 5 bases, J lost 4 bases, and 7 bases stayed unmatched. In nucleotides, the CDR3 is TGTGCCAGCAGCCCTAGGACAGGGGGTAGCACCGGGGAGCTGTTTTTT. Protein product: CASSPRTGGSTGELFF.

This chain uses TRBV18 with TRBJ1-1, with TRBD1 identical over 7 bases. The CDR3 loop spans 12 amino acids. The germline CDR1 and CDR2 sequences are KGHSH and LQKENI. V was pared by 3 bases and J by 9 bases, with 4 bases of the junction left unmatched. The CDR3 DNA reads as TGTGCCAGCTCACCTTCGACAGGGCAAGCTTTCTTT. Translation: CASSPSTGQAFF.

In its sample, this clone was seen a few times. The J gene is TRBJ2-3, the V gene TRBV30; tentative D call: TRBD2 (5 bases). CDR3 size: 13 residues. Germline lookup yields CDR1 GTSNPN and CDR2 SVGIG (reference sequence). V lost 5 bases, J lost 5 bases, and 14 bases lay in between. The CDR3 loop reads CAWVEARRDTQYF. DNA of the CDR3: TGTGCCTGGGTGGAGGCCAGGAGAGATACGCAGTATTTT. Together with reference TRBV30 and TRBJ2-3, the CDR3 gives the full variable domain: SQTIHQWPATLVQPVGSPLSLECTVEGTSNPNLYWYRQAAGRGLQLLFYSVGIGQISSEVPQNLSASRPQDRQFILSSKKLLLSDSGFYLCAWVEARRDTQYFGPGTRLTVL.

CDR3 DNA: TGTGCCAGTAAGACGACAGCGAGCTCCTACGAGCAGTACTTC. Translating it yields CASKTTASSYEQYF. The rearrangement uses TRBV27 and TRBJ2-7, with D possibly TRBD1 on 5 matching bases. The V and J ends lost 9 bases and 0 bases respectively, with 15 bases between them. Germline V lookup: CDR1 MNHEY, CDR2 SMNVEV (reference sequence). The CDR3 totals 14 residues.

This chain joins TRBV30 and TRBJ2-3, with D possibly TRBD2 on 5 matching bases. The germline gives CDR1 GTSNPN, CDR2 SVGIG (reference sequence). CDR3 length: 13 amino acids. Trimming took off 1 base at V and 5 bases at J, with 10 bases between the two ends. CDR3 sequence reads: CAWSGTYRDTQYF. The CDR3, as DNA: TGTGCCTGGAGTGGGACTTACCGAGATACGCAGTATTTT.

The CDR3 spells CASSRGGPNTGELFF. CDR3 coding DNA: TGTGCCAGCTCACGCGGGGGCCCAAACACCGGGGAGCTGTTTTTT. V is TRBV18 and J is TRBJ2-2, with D perhaps TRBD2 (7 bases). Germline assignment: CDR1 KGHSH and CDR2 LQKENI. The CDR3 is made up of 15 amino acids. The V end was cut by 4 bases, the J end by 2 bases, with 11 bases between. The variable domain in full, completed from reference TRBV18 and TRBJ2-2, reads NAGVMQNPRHLVRRRGQEARLRCSPMKGHSHVYWYRQLPEEGLKFMVYLQKENIIDESGMPKERFSAEFPKEGPSILRIQQVVRGDSAAYFCASSRGGPNTGELFFGEGSRLTVL.

The V and J genes are TRBV11-3 and TRBJ1-1, with 7 bases lining up with TRBD1. The V gene end was trimmed by 3 bases and the J gene end by 0 bases; junction bases not matched to a gene: 7. This CDR3 is built from 16 residues. Germline-derived CDR1 and CDR2 are SGHNT and YENEEA. CDR3 protein: CASSFGGGWMNTEAFF. The CDR3 coding sequence is TGTGCCAGCAGCTTCGGAGGGGGCTGGATGAACACTGAAGCTTTCTTT.

This chain connects TRBV24-1 to TRBJ2-2; D possibly corresponds to TRBD1 (5 bases). V lost 4 bases and J lost 0, with 11 bases in between. The CDR3 length is 16 residues. The germline V gene encodes CDR1 KGHDR and CDR2 SFDVKD. The CDR3 loop is CATSESRAPNTGELFF. For the CDR3, the DNA is TGTGCCACCAGTGAAAGCAGGGCCCCGAACACCGGGGAGCTGTTTTTT.

The rearrangement joins TRBV9 to TRBJ1-2; possible D gene TRBD1, 5 bases. This CDR3 has 14 residues. Germline V gene sequence: CDR1 SGDLS, CDR2 YYNGEE. V lost 3 bases and J lost 7, with 16 bases in between. CDR3 coding DNA: TGTGCCAGCAGCGGTAGCAGGGAGGGAGGTGGCTACACCTTC. Its protein is CASSGSREGGGYTF.

This clone was detected only a few times. V usage is TRBV6-5 and J usage is TRBJ1-5; TRBD1 might be the D (6 bases). Trimming pared 10 bases from V and 4 bases from J, leaving 20 bases between. There are 15 residues in the CDR3. In germline, CDR1 is MNHEY, CDR2 SVGAGI. CDR3 in DNA: TGTGCCACCGAGTATTACACAGGGAGAAATCAGCCCCAGCATTTT. It codes for CATEYYTGRNQPQHF.

V and J are TRBV7-3 and TRBJ1-1, with a weak D call TRBD1 (6 bases). The germline V gene has CDR1 SGHTA and CDR2 FQGTGA. This CDR3 region has 16 residues. V was clipped by 0 bases and J by 0 bases, with 11 bases between them. CDR3 nucleotides: TGTGCCAGCAGCTTAACGTATGGGACAATGAACACTGAAGCTTTCTTT. Translating gives CASSLTYGTMNTEAFF.

The chain links TRBV25-1 to TRBJ2-1; 7 nucleotides match TRBD2. V dropped 1 base and J dropped 2; count of bases not matched to a gene: 8. CDR1 MGHDK and CDR2 SYGVNS come from the germline V gene. This CDR3 has 17 residues. Here the CDR3 reads CASSESPGGGTYNEQFF. CDR3 DNA sequence: TGTGCCAGCAGTGAATCGCCGGGGGGAGGAACCTACAATGAGCAGTTCTTC.

This chain links TRBV19 with TRBJ1-1; D is unresolved. CDR3 length: 13 amino acids. V was shortened by 5 bases and J by 1 base, with 8 bases between the two germline ends. The germline gives CDR1 LNHDA, CDR2 SQIVND (reference sequence). In DNA, the CDR3 is TGTGCCAGTAGTCCTCTAGGGAACACTGAAGCTTTCTTT. The encoded protein is CASSPLGNTEAFF.

J is TRBJ1-2 and V is TRBV19, with a tentative D call TRBD1 (6 bases). V lost 5 bases and J lost 0, with 10 bases in between. Per germline, CDR1 LNHDA and CDR2 SQIVND (reference sequence). This CDR3 has 14 amino acids. This CDR3 reads CASSGQGTNYGYTF. CDR3 DNA: TGTGCCAGTAGTGGTCAGGGGACTAACTATGGCTACACCTTC. Variable domain in full (rest from reference TRBV19 and TRBJ1-2): DGGITQSPKYLFRKEGQNVTLSCEQNLNHDAMYWYRQDPGQGLRLIYYSQIVNDFQKGDIAEGYSVSREKKESFPLTVTSAQKNPTAFYLCASSGQGTNYGYTFGSGTRLTVV.

The J gene is TRBJ1-2, the V gene TRBV19, with D possibly TRBD1 on 6 matching bases. V dropped 4 bases and J dropped 12 bases, with 15 bases sitting between them. The length of the CDR3 is 12 residues. Germline V lookup: CDR1 LNHDA, CDR2 SQIVND (reference sequence). CDR3 protein: CASSTFLGGHTF. The CDR3 bases are TGTGCCAGTAGTACCTTCTTAGGGGGTCACACCTTC.